This T cell receptor (beta chain) was documented in a study of CD8 T cells in cerebrospinal fluid in Alzheimer's disease. Reanalyzing the 10x single-cell sequencing reads, TCRdb keeps one entry per CDR3 protein, without DNA. Across over 1,000 distinct CDR3 sequences, the top ten clones capture under 8.5% of the sample. General study findings and limits: In mild cognitive impairment or Alzheimer's disease, the biggest CSF clone made up more TCRs than in controls.

According to its frequency, this clonotype is medium-sized (0.01 to 0.1%). Antigen: not known. The origin of this receptor is a human donor in good health. Sequenced material: cerebrospinal fluid.

This chain's CDR3 is CASRDSGRTNTDTQYF. The chain joins TRBV3-1 to TRBJ2-3; TCRdb gives TRBD2 as the D gene, but with no DNA this cannot be confirmed. This CDR3 spans 16 amino acids. CDR1 and CDR2 (germline): LGHDT, YNNKEL (reference sequence).